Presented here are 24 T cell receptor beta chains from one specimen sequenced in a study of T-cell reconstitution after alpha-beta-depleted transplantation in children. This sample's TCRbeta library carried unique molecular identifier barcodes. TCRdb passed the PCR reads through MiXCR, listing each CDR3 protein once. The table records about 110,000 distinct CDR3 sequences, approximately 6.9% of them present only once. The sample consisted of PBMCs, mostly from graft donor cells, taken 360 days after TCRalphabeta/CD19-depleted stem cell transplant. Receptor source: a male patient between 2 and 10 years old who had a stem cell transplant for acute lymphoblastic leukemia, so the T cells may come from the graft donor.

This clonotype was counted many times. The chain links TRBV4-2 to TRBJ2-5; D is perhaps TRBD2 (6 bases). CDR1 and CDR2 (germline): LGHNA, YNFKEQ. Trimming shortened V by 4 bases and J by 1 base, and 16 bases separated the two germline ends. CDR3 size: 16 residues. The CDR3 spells CASSLLRRDSQETQYF. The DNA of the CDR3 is TGTGCCAGCAGCCTCTTAAGAAGGGACTCCCAAGAGACCCAGTACTTC.

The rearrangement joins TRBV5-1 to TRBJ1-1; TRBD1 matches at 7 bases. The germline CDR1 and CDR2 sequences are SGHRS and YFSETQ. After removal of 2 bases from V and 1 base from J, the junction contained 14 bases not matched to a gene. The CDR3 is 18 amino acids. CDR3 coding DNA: TGCGCCAGCAGCTTCAAGCCAGCCCTACAGGGGCCGAACACTGAAGCTTTCTTT. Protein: CASSFKPALQGPNTEAFF.

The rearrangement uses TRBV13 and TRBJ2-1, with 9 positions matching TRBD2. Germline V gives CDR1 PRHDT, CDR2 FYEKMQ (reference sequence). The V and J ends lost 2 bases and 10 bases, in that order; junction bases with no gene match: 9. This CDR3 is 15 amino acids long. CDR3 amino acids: CASSLLAGATPEQFF. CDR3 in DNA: TGTGCCAGCAGCTTATTAGCGGGGGCCACTCCGGAGCAGTTCTTC.

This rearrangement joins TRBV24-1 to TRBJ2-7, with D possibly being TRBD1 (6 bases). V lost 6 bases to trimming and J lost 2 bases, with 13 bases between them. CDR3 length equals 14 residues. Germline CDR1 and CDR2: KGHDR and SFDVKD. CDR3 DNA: TGTGCCACCAGTCCAGGGGAAAGCCCCTACGAGCAGTACTTC. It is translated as CATSPGESPYEQYF.

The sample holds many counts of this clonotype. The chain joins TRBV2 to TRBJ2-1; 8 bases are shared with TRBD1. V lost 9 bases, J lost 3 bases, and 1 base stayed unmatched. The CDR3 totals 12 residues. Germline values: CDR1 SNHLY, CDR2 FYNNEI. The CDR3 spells CASGQGYNEQFF. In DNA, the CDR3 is TGTGCCAGTGGACAGGGCTACAATGAGCAGTTCTTC.

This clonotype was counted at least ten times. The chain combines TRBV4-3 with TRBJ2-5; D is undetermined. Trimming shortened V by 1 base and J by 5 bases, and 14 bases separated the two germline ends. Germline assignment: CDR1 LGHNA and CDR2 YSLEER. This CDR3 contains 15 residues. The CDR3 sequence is CASSQGELVKETQYF. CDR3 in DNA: TGCGCCAGCAGCCAAGGGGAACTCGTCAAGGAGACCCAGTACTTC.

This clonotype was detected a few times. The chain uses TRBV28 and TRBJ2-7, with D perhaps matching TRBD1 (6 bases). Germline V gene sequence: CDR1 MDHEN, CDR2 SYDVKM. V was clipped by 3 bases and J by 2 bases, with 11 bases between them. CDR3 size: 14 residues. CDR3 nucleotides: TGTGCCAGCAGTTTCAGGGGCACCACCTACGAGCAGTACTTC. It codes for CASSFRGTTYEQYF. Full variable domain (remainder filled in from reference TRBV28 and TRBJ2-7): DVKVTQSSRYLVKRTGEKVFLECVQDMDHENMFWYRQDPGLGLRLIYFSYDVKMKEKGDIPEGYSVSREKKERFSLILESASTNQTSMYLCASSFRGTTYEQYFGPGTRLTVT.

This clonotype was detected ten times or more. The CDR3 region is CATSSPGAEYNEQFF. CDR3 coding DNA: TGTGCCACCAGCAGCCCCGGTGCAGAGTACAATGAGCAGTTCTTC. The chain carries TRBV15 and TRBJ2-1; no clear D. CDR3 length: 15 residues. Germline V gene data show CDR1 as LNHNV and CDR2 as YYDKDF (reference sequence). Trimming removed 3 bases from V and 4 bases from J, with 13 bases in between.

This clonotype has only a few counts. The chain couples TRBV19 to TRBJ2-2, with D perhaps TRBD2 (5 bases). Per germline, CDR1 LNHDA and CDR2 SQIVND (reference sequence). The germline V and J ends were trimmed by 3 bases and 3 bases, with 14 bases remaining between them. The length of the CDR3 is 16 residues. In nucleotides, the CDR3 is TGTGCCAGTAGTATCTGGTCAACCGGGGACACCGGGGAGCTGTTTTTT. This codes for CASSIWSTGDTGELFF.

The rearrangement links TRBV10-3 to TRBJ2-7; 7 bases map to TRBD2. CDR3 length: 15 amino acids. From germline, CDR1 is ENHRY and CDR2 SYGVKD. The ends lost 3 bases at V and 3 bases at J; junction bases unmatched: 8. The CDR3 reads CAISDFPGEGYEQYF. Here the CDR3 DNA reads TGTGCCATCAGTGACTTTCCTGGGGAGGGCTACGAGCAGTACTTC.

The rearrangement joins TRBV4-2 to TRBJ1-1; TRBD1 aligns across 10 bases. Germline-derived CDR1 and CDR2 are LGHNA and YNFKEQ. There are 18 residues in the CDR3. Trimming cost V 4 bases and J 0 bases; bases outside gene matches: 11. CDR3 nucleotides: TGTGCCAGCAGCCCCATCCCCCCGGGACAGGGGATGAACACTGAAGCTTTCTTT. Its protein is CASSPIPPGQGMNTEAFF.

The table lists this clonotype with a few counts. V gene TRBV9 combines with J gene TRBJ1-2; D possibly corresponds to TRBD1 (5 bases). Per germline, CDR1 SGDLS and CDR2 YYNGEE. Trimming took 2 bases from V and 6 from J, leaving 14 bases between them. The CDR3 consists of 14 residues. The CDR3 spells CASSVGTQGNGYTF. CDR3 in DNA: TGTGCCAGCAGCGTCGGGACCCAAGGCAATGGCTACACCTTC.

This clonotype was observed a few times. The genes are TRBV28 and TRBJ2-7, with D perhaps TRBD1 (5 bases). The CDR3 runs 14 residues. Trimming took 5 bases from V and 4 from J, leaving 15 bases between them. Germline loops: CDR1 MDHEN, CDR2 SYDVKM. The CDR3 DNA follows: TGTGCCAGCAGTAGCCGTAGGGGCAGGTACGAGCAGTACTTC. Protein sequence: CASSSRRGRYEQYF.

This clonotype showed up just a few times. CDR3 DNA sequence: TGTGCCAGCCGGACAGAGATTTACGAGCAGTACTTC. Translating gives CASRTEIYEQYF. The chain combines TRBV6-2 or TRBV6-3 with TRBJ2-7; a weak D match, TRBD1 (6 bases). Germline-derived CDR1 and CDR2 are MNHEY and SVGEGT. Trimming removed 8 bases at V and 4 bases at J, with 12 bases between. CDR3 length equals 12 residues.

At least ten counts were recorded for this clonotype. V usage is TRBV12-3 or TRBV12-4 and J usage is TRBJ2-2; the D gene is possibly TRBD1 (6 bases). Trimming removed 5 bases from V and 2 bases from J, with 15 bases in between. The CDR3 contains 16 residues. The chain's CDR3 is CASSRARTVNTGELFF. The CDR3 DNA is TGTGCCAGCAGTAGGGCCCGGACAGTCAACACCGGGGAGCTGTTTTTT.

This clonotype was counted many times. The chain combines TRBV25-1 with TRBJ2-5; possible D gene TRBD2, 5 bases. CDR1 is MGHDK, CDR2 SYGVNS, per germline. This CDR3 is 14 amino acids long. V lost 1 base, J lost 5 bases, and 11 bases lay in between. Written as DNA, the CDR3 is TGTGCCAGCAGTGAATTTGAACCGGGGGAGACCCAGTACTTC. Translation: CASSEFEPGETQYF.

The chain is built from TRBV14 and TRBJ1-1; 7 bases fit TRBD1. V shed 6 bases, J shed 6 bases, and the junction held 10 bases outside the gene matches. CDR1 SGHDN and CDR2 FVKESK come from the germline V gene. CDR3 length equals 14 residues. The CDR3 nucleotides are TGTGCCAGCAGGGCGACAGGGCTCGTCGCTGAAGCTTTCTTT. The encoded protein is CASRATGLVAEAFF.

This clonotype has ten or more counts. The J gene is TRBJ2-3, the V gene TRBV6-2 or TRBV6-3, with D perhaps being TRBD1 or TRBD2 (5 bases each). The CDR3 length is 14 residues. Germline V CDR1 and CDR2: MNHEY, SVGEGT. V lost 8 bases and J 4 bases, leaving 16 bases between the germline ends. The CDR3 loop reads CASRDPKRSDTQYF. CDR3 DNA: TGTGCCAGCCGGGACCCCAAAAGATCAGATACGCAGTATTTT.

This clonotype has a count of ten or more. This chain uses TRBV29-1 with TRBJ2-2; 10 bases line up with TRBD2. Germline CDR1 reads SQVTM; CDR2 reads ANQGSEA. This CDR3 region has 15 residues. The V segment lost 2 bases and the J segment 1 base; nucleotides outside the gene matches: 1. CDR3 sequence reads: CSVEWTSGNTGELFF. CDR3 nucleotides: TGCAGCGTTGAATGGACTAGCGGGAACACCGGGGAGCTGTTTTTT.

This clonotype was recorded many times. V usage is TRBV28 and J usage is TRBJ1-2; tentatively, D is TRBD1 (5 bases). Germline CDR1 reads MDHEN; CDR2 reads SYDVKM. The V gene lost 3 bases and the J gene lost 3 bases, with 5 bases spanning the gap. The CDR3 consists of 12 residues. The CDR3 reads CASSLGDYGYTF. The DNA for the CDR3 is TGTGCCAGCAGTTTGGGGGACTATGGCTACACCTTC.

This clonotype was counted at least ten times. The DNA for the CDR3 is TGTGCCACCAGTGATCTCAGCGGGGGAGCTAACACCGGGGAGCTGTTTTTT. Translation gives CATSDLSGGANTGELFF. The chain carries TRBV24-1 and TRBJ2-2; 8 bases map to TRBD2. J was trimmed by 2 bases and V by 3 bases; bases with no gene match: 7. Germline values: CDR1 KGHDR, CDR2 SFDVKD. The CDR3 is 17 amino acids.

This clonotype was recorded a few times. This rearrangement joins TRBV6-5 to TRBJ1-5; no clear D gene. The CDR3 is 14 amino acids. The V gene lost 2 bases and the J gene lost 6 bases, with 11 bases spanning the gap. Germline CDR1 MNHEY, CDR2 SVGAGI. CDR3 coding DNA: TGTGCCAGCAGTTACGGTCACACCAGTCAGCCCCAGCATTTT. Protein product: CASSYGHTSQPQHF.

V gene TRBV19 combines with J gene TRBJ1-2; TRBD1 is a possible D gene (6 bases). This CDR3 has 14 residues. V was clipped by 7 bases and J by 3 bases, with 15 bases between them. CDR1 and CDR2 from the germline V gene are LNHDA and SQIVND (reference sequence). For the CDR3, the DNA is TGTGCCAGTACCCTCGACAGGTTGGACTATGGCTACACCTTC. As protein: CASTLDRLDYGYTF.

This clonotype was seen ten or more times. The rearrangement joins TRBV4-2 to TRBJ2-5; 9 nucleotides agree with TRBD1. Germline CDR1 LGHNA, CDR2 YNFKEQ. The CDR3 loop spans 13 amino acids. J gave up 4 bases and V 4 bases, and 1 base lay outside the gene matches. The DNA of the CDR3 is TGTGCCAGCAGCCCGGACAGGGGAGAGACCCAGTACTTC. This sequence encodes CASSPDRGETQYF.